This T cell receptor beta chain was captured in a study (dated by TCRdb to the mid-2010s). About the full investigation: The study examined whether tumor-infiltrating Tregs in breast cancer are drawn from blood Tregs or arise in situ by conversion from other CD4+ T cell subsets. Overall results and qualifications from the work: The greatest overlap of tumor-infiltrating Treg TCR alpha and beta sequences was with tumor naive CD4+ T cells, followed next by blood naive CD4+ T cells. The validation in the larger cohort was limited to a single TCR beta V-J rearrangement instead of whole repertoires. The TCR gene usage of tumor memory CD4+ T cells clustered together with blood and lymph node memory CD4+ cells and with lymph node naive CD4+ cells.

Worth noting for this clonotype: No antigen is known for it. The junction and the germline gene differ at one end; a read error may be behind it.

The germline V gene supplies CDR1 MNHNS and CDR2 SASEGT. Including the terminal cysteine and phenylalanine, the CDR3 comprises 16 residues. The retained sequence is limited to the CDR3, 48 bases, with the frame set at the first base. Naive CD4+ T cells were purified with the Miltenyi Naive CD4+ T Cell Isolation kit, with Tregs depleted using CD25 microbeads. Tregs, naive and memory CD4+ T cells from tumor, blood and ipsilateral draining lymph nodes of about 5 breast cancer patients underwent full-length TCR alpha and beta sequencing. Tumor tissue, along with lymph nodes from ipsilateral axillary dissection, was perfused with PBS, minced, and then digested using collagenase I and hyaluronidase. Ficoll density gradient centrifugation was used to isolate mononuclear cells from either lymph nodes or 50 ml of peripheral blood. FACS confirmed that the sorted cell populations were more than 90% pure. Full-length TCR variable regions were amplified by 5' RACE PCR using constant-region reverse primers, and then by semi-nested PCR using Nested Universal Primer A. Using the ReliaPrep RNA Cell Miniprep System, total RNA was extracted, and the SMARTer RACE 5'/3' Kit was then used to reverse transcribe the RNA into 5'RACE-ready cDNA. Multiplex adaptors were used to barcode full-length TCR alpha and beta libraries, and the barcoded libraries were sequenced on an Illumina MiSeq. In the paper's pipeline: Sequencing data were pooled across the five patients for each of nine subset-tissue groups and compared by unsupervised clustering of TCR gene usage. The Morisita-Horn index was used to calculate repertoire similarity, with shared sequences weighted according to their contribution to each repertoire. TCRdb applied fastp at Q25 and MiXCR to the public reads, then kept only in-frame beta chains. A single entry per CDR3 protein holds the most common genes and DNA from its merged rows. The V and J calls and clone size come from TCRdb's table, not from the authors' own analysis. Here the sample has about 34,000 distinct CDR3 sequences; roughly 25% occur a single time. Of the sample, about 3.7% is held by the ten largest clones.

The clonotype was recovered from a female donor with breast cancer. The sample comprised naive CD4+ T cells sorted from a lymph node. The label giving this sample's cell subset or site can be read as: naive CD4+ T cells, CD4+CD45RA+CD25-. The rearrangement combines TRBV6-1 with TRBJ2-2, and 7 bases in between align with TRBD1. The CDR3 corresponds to CVSSALRDRNTGELFF. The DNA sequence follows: TGTGTCAGCAGTGCCCTCCGGGACAGAAACACCGGGGAGCTGTTTTTT.